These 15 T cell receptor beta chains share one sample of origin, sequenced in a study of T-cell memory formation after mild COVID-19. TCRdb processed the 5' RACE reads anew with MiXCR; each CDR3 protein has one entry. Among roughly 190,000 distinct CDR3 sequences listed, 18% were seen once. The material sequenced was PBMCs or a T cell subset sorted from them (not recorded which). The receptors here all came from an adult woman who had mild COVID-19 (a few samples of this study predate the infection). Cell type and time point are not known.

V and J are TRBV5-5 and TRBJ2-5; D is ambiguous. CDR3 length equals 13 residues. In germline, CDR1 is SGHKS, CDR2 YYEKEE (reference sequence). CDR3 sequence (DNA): TGTGGATCGTACCGGACGATCCAAGAGACCCAGTACTTC. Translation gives CGSYRTIQETQYF.

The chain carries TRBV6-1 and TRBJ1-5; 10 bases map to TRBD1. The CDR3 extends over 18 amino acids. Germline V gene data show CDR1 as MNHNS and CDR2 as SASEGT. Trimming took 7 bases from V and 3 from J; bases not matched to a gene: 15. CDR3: CASNRKNQGQGLNQPQHF. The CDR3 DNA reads TGTGCCAGCAATAGAAAAAACCAGGGACAGGGGCTCAATCAGCCCCAGCATTTT.

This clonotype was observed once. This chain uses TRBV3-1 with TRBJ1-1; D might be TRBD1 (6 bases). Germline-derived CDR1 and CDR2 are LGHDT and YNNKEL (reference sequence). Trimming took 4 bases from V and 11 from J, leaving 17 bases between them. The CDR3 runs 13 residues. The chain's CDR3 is CASSPHNRDKAFF. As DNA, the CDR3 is TGTGCCAGCAGCCCGCACAACAGGGATAAGGCTTTCTTT.

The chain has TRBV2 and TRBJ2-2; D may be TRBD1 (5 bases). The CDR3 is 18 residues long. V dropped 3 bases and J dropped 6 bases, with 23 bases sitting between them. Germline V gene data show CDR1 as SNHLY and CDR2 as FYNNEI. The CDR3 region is CASSDRLRTPTIPGELFF. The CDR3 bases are TGTGCCAGCAGTGACCGACTTAGGACACCCACTATACCCGGGGAGCTGTTTTTT.

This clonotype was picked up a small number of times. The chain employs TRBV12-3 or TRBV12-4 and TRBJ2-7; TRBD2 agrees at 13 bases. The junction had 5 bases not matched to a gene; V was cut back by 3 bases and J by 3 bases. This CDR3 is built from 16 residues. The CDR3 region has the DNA TGTGCCAGCAGTTTTGGGGGACTAGCGGGGAGCTACGAGCAGTACTTC. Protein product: CASSFGGLAGSYEQYF.

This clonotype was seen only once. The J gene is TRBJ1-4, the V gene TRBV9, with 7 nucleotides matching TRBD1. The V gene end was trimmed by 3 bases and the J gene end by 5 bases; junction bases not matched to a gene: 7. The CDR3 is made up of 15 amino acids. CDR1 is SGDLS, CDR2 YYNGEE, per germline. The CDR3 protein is CASSAGGQYNEKLFF. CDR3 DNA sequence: TGTGCCAGCAGCGCAGGGGGACAGTACAATGAAAAACTGTTTTTT.

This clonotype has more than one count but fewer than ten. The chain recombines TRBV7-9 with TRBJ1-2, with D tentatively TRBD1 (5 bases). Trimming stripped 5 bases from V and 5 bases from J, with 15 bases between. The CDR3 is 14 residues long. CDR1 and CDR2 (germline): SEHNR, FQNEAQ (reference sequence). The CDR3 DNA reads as TGTGCCAGCAGCCGACTCGCAGGGTCTTATGGCTACACCTTC. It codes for CASSRLAGSYGYTF. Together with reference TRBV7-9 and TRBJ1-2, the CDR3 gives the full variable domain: DTGVSQNPRHKITKRGQNVTFRCDPISEHNRLYWYRQTLGQGPEFLTYFQNEAQLEKSRLLSDRFSAERPKGSFSTLEIQRTEQGDSAMYLCASSRLAGSYGYTFGSGTRLTVV.

CDR3 residues: CASSRSPHRGSTEAFF. The CDR3 DNA reads TGTGCCAGCTCACGATCTCCGCACAGGGGGAGCACTGAAGCTTTCTTT. The chain is built from TRBV18 and TRBJ1-1; 8 positions agree with TRBD1. V was pared by 4 bases and J by 4 bases, with 11 bases of the junction left unmatched. Germline V gene lookup returns CDR1 KGHSH and CDR2 LQKENI. The CDR3 is 16 residues long.

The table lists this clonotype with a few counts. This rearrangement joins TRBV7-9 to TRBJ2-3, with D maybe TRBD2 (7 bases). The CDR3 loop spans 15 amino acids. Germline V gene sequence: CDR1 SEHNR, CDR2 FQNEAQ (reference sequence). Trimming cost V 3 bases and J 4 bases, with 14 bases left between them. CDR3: CASSFLAGASDTQYF. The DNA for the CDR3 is TGTGCCAGCAGCTTTCTCGCGGGGGCCTCAGATACGCAGTATTTT. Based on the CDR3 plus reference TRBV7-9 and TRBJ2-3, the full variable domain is DTGVSQNPRHKITKRGQNVTFRCDPISEHNRLYWYRQTLGQGPEFLTYFQNEAQLEKSRLLSDRFSAERPKGSFSTLEIQRTEQGDSAMYLCASSFLAGASDTQYFGPGTRLTVL.

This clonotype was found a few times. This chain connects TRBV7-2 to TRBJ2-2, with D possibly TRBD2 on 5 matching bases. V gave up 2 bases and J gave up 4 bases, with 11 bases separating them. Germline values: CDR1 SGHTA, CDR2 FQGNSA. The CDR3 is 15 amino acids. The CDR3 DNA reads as TGTGCCAGCAGCTTAATGCCGGGATCCACCGGGGAGCTGTTTTTT. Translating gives CASSLMPGSTGELFF.

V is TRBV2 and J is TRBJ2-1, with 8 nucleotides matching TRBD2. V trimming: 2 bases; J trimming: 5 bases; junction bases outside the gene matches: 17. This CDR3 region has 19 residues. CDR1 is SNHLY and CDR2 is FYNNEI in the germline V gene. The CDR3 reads CASSELGNSGKRVDNEQFF. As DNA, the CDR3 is TGTGCCAGCAGTGAATTGGGTAATAGCGGGAAACGGGTTGACAATGAGCAGTTCTTC. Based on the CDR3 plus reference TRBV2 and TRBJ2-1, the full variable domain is EPEVTQTPSHQVTQMGQEVILRCVPISNHLYFYWYRQILGQKVEFLVSFYNNEISEKSEIFDDQFSVERPDGSNFTLKIRSTKLEDSAMYFCASSELGNSGKRVDNEQFFGPGTRLTVL.

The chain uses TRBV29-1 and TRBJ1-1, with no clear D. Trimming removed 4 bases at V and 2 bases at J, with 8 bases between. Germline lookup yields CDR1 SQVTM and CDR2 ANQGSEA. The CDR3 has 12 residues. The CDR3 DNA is TGCAGCGTTGTTTATCTCAACACTGAAGCTTTCTTT. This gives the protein CSVVYLNTEAFF.

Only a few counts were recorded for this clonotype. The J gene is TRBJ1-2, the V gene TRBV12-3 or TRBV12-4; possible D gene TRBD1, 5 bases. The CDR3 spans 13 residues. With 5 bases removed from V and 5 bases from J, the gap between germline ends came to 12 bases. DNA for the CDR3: TGTGCCAGCAGTGACAGATTATCTTATGGCTACACCTTC. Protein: CASSDRLSYGYTF.

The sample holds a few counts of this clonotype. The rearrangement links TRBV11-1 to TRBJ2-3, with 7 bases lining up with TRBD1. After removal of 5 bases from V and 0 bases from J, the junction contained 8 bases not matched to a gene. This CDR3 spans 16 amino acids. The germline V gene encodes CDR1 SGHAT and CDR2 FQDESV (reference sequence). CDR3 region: CASSRDRMASTDTQYF. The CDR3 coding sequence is TGTGCCAGCAGCCGGGACAGAATGGCAAGCACAGATACGCAGTATTTT.

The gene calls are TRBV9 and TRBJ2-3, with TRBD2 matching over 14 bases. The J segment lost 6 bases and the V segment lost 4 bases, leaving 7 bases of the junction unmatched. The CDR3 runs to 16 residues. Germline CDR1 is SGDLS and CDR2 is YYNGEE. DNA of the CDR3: TGTGCCAGCAGCCCCTCGGGACTAGCGGGAGTGGATACGCAGTATTTT. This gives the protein CASSPSGLAGVDTQYF.